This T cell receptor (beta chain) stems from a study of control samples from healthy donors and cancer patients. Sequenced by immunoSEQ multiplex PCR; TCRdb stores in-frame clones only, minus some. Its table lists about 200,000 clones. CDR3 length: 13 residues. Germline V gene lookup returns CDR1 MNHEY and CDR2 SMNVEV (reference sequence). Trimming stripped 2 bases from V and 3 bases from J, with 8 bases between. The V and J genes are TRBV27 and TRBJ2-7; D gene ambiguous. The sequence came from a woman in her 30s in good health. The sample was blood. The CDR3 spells CASSLAGIYEQYF. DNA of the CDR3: TGTGCCAGCAGTTTAGCCGGAATCTACGAGCAGTACTTC.